The sequence of this TCR beta chain was determined in a study of blood T cells in healthy people across ages. Trimming stripped 2 bases from V and 6 bases from J, with 11 bases between. The germline V gene encodes CDR1 MNHEY and CDR2 SVGAGI. This CDR3 has 15 amino acids. This clonotype appeared a few times. Combining a sample-barcoded 5' primer with a J-beta primer mix, a second PCR ran for 7 to 11 cycles. In TCRdb, the 5' RACE reads were re-called with MiXCR into one record per CDR3 protein. There are 720,000 or so distinct CDR3 sequences in the sample; 35% to 50% occur only once, and about 30% lies in the top ten.

Sequencing was performed on blood. The source of this sequence is a man older than 75 in good health. The chain links TRBV6-5 to TRBJ1-6; D unresolved. The CDR3 protein is CASSYGRQSNSPLHF. For the CDR3, the DNA is TGTGCCAGCAGTTACGGACGCCAGTCTAATTCACCCCTCCACTTT.